The 7 T cell receptor beta chains below all came from one sample that was sequenced in a study of cytomegalovirus exposure and HLA in healthy donors. The PCR employed 60 Vbeta primers together with 13 Jbeta primers. Produced via immunoSEQ multiplex PCR; TCRdb's table is partial and in-frame only. The data hold around 130,000 clones, with 65% to 90% observed a single time. What was sequenced was PBMCs. Every receptor here comes from a female donor in good health and CMV-seronegative.

This clone showed up just once. The chain links TRBV11-2 to TRBJ2-4; TRBD1 agrees at 11 bases. The CDR3 runs to 19 residues. The germline gives CDR1 SGHAT, CDR2 FQNNGV. J gave up 0 bases and V 5 bases, and 12 bases lay outside the gene matches. CDR3 amino acids: CASSGGQGASLLAKNIQYF. The CDR3 region has the DNA TGTGCCAGCAGCGGCGGACAGGGGGCGTCCCTCTTAGCCAAAAACATTCAGTACTTC. The complete variable domain, with remaining parts taken from reference TRBV11-2 and TRBJ2-4, reads EAGVAQSPRYKIIEKRQSVAFWCNPISGHATLYWYQQILGQGPKLLIQFQNNGVVDDSQLPKDRFSAERLKGVDSTLKIQPAKLEDSAVYLCASSGGQGASLLAKNIQYFGAGTRLSVL.

This clone has just a few counts. The gene calls are TRBV9 and TRBJ2-6; TRBD1 matches at 8 bases. The germline V gene encodes CDR1 SGDLS and CDR2 YYNGEE. With 4 bases clipped from V and 0 bases from J, the junction kept 6 bases outside the gene matches. This CDR3 has 17 amino acids. CDR3 nucleotide sequence: TGTGCCAGCAGCTTACAGGGGGTAGGCTCTGGGGCCAACGTCCTGACTTTC. This sequence encodes CASSLQGVGSGANVLTF.

Only one count was recorded for this clone. This chain uses TRBV6-4 with TRBJ2-1; perhaps TRBD2 as D (6 bases). The CDR3 runs 14 residues. Trimming took off 3 bases at V and 6 bases at J, with 12 bases between the two ends. CDR1 is MRHNA and CDR2 is SNTAGT in the germline V gene. CDR3 sequence: CASSEASESNEQFF. In nucleotides, the CDR3 is TGTGCCAGCAGTGAGGCTAGCGAGAGCAATGAGCAGTTCTTC.

V is TRBV5-1 and J is TRBJ2-7; the match to TRBD1 covers 9 bases. The V gene's germline CDR1 is SGHRS and CDR2 YFSETQ. CDR3 length: 14 residues. Trimming took 0 bases from V and 11 from J; bases not matched to a gene: 9. CDR3 protein: CASSLAKDRGTEYF. CDR3 nucleotide sequence: TGCGCCAGCAGCTTGGCAAAGGACAGGGGTACGGAGTACTTC.

This clone was seen a few times. This chain links TRBV7-9 with TRBJ2-2, with a possible D match to TRBD1 (5 bases). This CDR3 spans 13 amino acids. Germline CDR1 reads SEHNR; CDR2 reads FQNEAQ (reference sequence). Trimming shortened V by 5 bases and J by 5 bases, and 9 bases separated the two germline ends. The CDR3 is CASSPQETGELFF. Here the CDR3 DNA reads TGTGCCAGCAGCCCACAGGAGACCGGGGAGCTGTTTTTT.

V usage is TRBV5-4 and J usage is TRBJ2-4; 7 bases match TRBD2. The germline V gene has CDR1 SGHNT and CDR2 YYREEE (reference sequence). This CDR3 is 13 amino acids long. Trimming cost V 2 bases and J 8 bases; bases outside gene matches: 4. CDR3 in amino acids: CASSLRGEDIQYF. CDR3 nucleotides: TGTGCCAGCAGCTTACGGGGGGAGGACATTCAGTACTTC.

This clone was seen a handful of times. This chain links TRBV4-1 with TRBJ1-4; TRBD1 matches at 8 bases. The CDR3 is 15 residues long. V lost 1 base, J lost 7 bases, and 5 bases stayed unmatched. CDR1 MGHRA and CDR2 YSYEKL come from the germline V gene. DNA of the CDR3: TGCGCCAGCAGCCAAGTAAGACAGGGGAGTGAAAAACTGTTTTTT. Translation gives CASSQVRQGSEKLFF.